The present T cell receptor (beta chain) was sequenced within a study of control samples from healthy donors and cancer patients. Clones were sequenced by immunoSEQ multiplex PCR, and TCRdb holds only the in-frame ones, with some missing. The sample yields roughly 50,000 clones, around 94% seen once. Sequencing was carried out using blood. This clonotype originated in a man aged 25 to 40 in good health.

The CDR3 reads CASSPLTGEGQHLTF. Here the CDR3 DNA reads TGTGCCAGCTCGCCCCTGACAGGGGAGGGCCAACACCTGACTTTC. J is TRBJ2-6 and V is TRBV18; D perhaps matches TRBD1 (8 bases). The CDR3 covers 15 residues. Trimming removed 6 bases from V and 15 bases from J, with 24 bases in between. CDR1 KGHSH and CDR2 LQKENI come from the germline V gene.